This TCR beta chain was recovered during a study of CXCR3-negative and CXCR3-positive naive CD8 T cells. Preparation of TRB cDNA libraries relied on 5' RACE carrying UMI labels. One entry per CDR3 protein, without DNA, is what TCRdb gives after re-calling the 5' RACE reads. The sample is made up of around 90,000 distinct CDR3 sequences, and the top ten hold approximately 1.1% of it. The V gene's germline CDR1 is SGHDN and CDR2 FVKESK. The CDR3 sequence is 14 residues long. The chain couples TRBV14 to TRBJ2-1; TCRdb proposes TRBD1, but this gene call is untestable without DNA. The source of this sequence is a human donor in good health. Some clones in this sample may be carry-over from other donors' samples. The material sequenced was naive CXCR3- CD8+ T cells from blood. The subset is: CD45RO-CCR7+CD27+CD95- naive CD8+ T cells lacking CXCR3 (TNR3-). The CDR3: CASSPTGLYNEQFF. Supplemented by reference TRBV14 and TRBJ2-1, the full variable domain reads EAGVTQFPSHSVIEKGQTVTLRCDPISGHDNLYWYRRVMGKEIKFLLHFVKESKQDESGMPNNRFLAERTGGTYSTLKVQPAELEDSGVYFCASSPTGLYNEQFFGPGTRLTVL.